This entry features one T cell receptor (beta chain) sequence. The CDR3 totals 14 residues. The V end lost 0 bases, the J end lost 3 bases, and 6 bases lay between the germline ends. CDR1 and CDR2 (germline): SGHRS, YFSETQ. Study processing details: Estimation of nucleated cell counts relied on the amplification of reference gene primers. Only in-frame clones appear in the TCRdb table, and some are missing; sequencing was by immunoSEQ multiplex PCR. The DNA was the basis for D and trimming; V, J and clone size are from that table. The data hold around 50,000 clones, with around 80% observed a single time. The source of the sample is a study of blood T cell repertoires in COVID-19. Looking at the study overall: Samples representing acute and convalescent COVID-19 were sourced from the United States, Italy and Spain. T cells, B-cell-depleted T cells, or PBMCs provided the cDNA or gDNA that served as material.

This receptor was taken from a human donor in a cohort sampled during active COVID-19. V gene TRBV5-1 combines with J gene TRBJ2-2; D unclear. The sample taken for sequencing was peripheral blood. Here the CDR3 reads CASSLVVDTGELFF. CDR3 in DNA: TGCGCCAGCAGCTTGGTAGTTGACACCGGGGAGCTGTTTTTT.